The clone carrying this T cell receptor (beta chain) was detected a few times. This entry is derived from a study of CD8+CD57+ T cells in acquired aplastic anemia. Across the study: Sorted CD4+ and CD8+ cells gave an average of 3.2 ug of DNA.

The CDR3 spans 13 residues. J gave up 4 bases and V 3 bases, and 0 bases lay outside the gene matches. Germline lookup yields CDR1 KGHDR and CDR2 SFDVKD. TCR beta VDJ combinations and CDR3 sequences were profiled from genomic DNA. MiXCR was run by TCRdb on the reads, yielding one entry per CDR3 protein. The top ten clones hold 9.7% of a sample with under 200,000 distinct CDR3 sequences, approximately 50% of them seen once. Whoever was chosen for sequencing had shown CD8+CD57+ cell expansion by flow cytometry. Patients had received no therapy at the time of blood sampling. This receptor was taken from a human donor with aplastic anemia. The source material was sorted CD4+, CD8+, or CD8+CD57+ T cells (not recorded which) from PBMCs. The genes are TRBV24-1 and TRBJ1-2; 8 bases are shared with TRBD1. DNA for the CDR3: TGTGCCACCAGTGATCAGGGGGCCTATGGCTACACCTTC. Translating gives CATSDQGAYGYTF.